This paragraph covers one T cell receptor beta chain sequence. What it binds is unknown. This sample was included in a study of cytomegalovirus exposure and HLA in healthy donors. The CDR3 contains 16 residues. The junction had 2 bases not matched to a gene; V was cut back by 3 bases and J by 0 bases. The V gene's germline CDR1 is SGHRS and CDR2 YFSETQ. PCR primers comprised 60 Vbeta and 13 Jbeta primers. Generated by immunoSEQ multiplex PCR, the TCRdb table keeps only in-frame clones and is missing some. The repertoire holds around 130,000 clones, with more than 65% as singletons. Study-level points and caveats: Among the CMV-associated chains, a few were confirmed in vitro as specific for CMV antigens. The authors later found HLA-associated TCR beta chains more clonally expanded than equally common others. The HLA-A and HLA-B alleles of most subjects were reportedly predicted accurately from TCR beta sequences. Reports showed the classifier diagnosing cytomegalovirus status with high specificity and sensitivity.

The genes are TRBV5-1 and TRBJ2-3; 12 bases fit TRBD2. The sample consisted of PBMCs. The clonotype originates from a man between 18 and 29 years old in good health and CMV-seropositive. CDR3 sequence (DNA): TGCGCCAGCAGCTCTAGCGGGAGGGTCAGCACAGATACGCAGTATTTT. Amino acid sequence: CASSSSGRVSTDTQYF.